Sequencing of this T cell receptor (beta chain) was carried out in a study of T cells in women clearing cervical HPV infection. Profiling relied on immunoSEQ multiplex PCR, and the TCRdb table lists in-frame clones only, not all of them. The sample includes about 32,000 clones. For this clone: With the read ending 3 residues before the CDR3 end, the germline J gene is used to fill in that end.

CDR1 SGHRS and CDR2 YFSETQ come from the germline V gene. The CDR3 length is 17 residues. J was trimmed by 1 base and V by 7 bases; bases with no gene match: 13. The chain combines TRBV5-1 with TRBJ1-2, with TRBD1 matching over 10 bases. The sequenced material came from blood buffy coat. The receptor was derived from a woman between 18 and 70 years old with a cervical HPV16 infection that either progressed to CIN3+ or cleared (not recorded which). CDR3 residues: CASRDRDRGHNNYGYTF. The CDR3 DNA, read in part, is TGCGCCAGCCGCGACCGGGACAGGGGACACAATAACTATGGC.